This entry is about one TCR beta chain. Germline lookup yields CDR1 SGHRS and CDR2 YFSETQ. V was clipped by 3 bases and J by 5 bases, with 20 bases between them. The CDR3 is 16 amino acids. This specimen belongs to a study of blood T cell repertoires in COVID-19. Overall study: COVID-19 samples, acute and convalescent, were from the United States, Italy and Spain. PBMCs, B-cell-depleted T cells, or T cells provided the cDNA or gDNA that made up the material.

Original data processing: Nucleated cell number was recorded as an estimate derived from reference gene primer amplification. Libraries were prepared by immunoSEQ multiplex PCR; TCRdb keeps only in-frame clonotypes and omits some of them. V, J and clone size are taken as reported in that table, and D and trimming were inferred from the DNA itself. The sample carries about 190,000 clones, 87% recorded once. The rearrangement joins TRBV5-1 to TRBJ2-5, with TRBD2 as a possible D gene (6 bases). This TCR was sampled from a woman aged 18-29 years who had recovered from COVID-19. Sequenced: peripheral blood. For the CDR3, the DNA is TGCGCCAGCAGCTCCAGCGAATCGGGAGTGTGGGAGACCCAGTACTTC. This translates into CASSSSESGVWETQYF.